This passage covers 27 T cell receptor beta chains from one sample sequenced in a study of T cells in Graves' hyperthyroidism and ophthalmopathy. The investigators amplified TCR beta CDR3 regions from RNA transcripts. The TCR CDR3 was amplified in a first-round RT-PCR using the HTBI primer set. TCRdb fed the multiplex PCR reads into MiXCR, producing one record per CDR3 protein. This table holds 490,000 or so distinct CDR3 sequences, 22% found once. The sequencing input was blood. The receptors shown here come from a woman in her 70s with Graves' ophthalmopathy.

The chain links TRBV5-6 to TRBJ2-5; D is possibly TRBD2 (5 bases). Between the trimmed V and J ends, which lost 2 bases and 10 bases, there was a span of 15 bases. The CDR3 length is 13 residues. Germline V gene sequence: CDR1 SGHDT, CDR2 YYEEEE. The CDR3, as DNA: TGTGCCAGCAGCTTATCCCGGATCGGGGACCAGTACTTC. This codes for CASSLSRIGDQYF.

This rearrangement joins TRBV5-5 to TRBJ1-1; 7 bases map to TRBD1. The V gene end was trimmed by 2 bases and the J gene end by 0 bases; junction bases not matched to a gene: 7. The CDR3 totals 16 residues. The germline V gene has CDR1 SGHKS and CDR2 YYEKEE (reference sequence). The CDR3 loop is CASSFAGGRVNTEAFF. The CDR3 DNA sequence: TGTGCCAGCAGCTTCGCAGGGGGAAGGGTGAACACTGAAGCTTTCTTT.

V is TRBV20-1 and J is TRBJ2-1, with 7 bases matching TRBD1. Trimming took 5 bases from V and 4 from J; bases not matched to a gene: 11. Germline-derived CDR1 and CDR2 are DFQATT and SNEGSKA (reference sequence). CDR3 length: 15 amino acids. As DNA, the CDR3 is TGCAGTGCTCTCCAACCGGGACAGACTTACAATGAGCAGTTCTTC. Residues: CSALQPGQTYNEQFF.

The chain is built from TRBV5-1 and TRBJ2-2; unclear D gene. V lost 0 bases, J lost 6 bases, and 9 bases lay in between. The CDR3 length is 14 residues. Germline V gene sequence: CDR1 SGHRS, CDR2 YFSETQ. The CDR3 region is CASSLEIPAGELFF. The CDR3 DNA reads TGCGCCAGCAGCTTGGAAATACCGGCCGGGGAGCTGTTTTTT.

This clonotype was detected many times. V usage is TRBV28 and J usage is TRBJ2-1; D remains unclear. V lost 2 bases and J 8 bases, leaving 7 bases between the germline ends. The CDR3 runs to 12 residues. Germline CDR1 is MDHEN and CDR2 is SYDVKM. The CDR3 is CASSLAAYEQFF. CDR3 DNA: TGTGCCAGCAGTTTAGCGGCGTATGAGCAGTTCTTC.

The chain is built from TRBV25-1 and TRBJ1-1, with a weak D call TRBD1 (5 bases). Germline CDR1 MGHDK, CDR2 SYGVNS. V shed 10 bases and J shed 3 bases, with 15 bases lying between them. This CDR3 is built from 13 residues. CDR3 region: CATSDLGDTEAFF. DNA for the CDR3: TGTGCCACCTCGGACTTGGGGGACACTGAAGCTTTCTTT.

The rearrangement links TRBV29-1 to TRBJ1-3, with D maybe TRBD1 (6 bases). Per germline, CDR1 SQVTM and CDR2 ANQGSEA. The ends were cut back, 4 bases at V and 2 bases at J, with 18 bases in the middle. The CDR3 sequence is 16 residues long. The CDR3 protein is CSVGGAQGKTGNTIYF. The DNA for the CDR3 is TGCAGCGTTGGTGGGGCACAGGGTAAAACTGGAAACACCATATATTTT.

The chain combines TRBV18 with TRBJ2-5; D gene ambiguous. CDR1 and CDR2 from the germline V gene are KGHSH and LQKENI. The CDR3 spans 14 residues. V was shortened by 0 bases and J by 4 bases, with 9 bases between the two germline ends. The CDR3 spells CASSPPGGSETQYF. The CDR3 nucleotides read TGTGCCAGCTCACCACCTGGCGGTTCAGAGACCCAGTACTTC.

V usage is TRBV7-2 and J usage is TRBJ2-2; possible D gene TRBD1, 6 bases. The V end was cut by 5 bases, the J end by 5 bases, with 15 bases between. The CDR3 loop spans 15 amino acids. Germline V gene lookup returns CDR1 SGHTA and CDR2 FQGNSA. The chain's CDR3 is CASSLLGAVTGELFF. The CDR3 coding sequence is TGTGCCAGCAGCCTATTGGGGGCCGTTACCGGGGAGCTGTTTTTT. Filled out from reference TRBV7-2 and TRBJ2-2, the complete variable domain reads GAGVSQSPSNKVTEKGKDVELRCDPISGHTALYWYRQSLGQGLEFLIYFQGNSAPDKSGLPSDRFSAERTGGSVSTLTIQRTQQEDSAVYLCASSLLGAVTGELFFGEGSRLTVL.

This clonotype has only a few counts. The genes are TRBV3-1 and TRBJ1-3; weak D call: TRBD1 (6 bases). The CDR3 runs to 15 residues. V lost 2 bases to trimming and J lost 2 bases, with 10 bases between them. CDR1 and CDR2 (germline): LGHDT, YNNKEL (reference sequence). In DNA form, the CDR3 reads TGTGCCAGCAGCCAACAAACAGGGACTGGAAACACCATATATTTT. This codes for CASSQQTGTGNTIYF. The entire variable domain, with the rest obtained from reference TRBV3-1 and TRBJ1-3, is as follows: DTAVSQTPKYLVTQMGNDKSIKCEQNLGHDTMYWYKQDSKKFLKIMFSYNNKELIINETVPNRFSPKSPDKAHLNLHINSLELGDSAVYFCASSQQTGTGNTIYFGEGSWLTVV.

For this clonotype: Given a much more abundant clone one base away, this may be a read error. The chain joins TRBV2 to TRBJ1-2; no firm D call. This CDR3 comprises 12 residues. Germline CDR1 and CDR2: SNHLY and FYNNEI. The chain's CDR3 is CTSSSRNYGYTF. The CDR3 DNA reads as TGTACCAGCAGTTCCCGCAACTATGGCTACACCTTC.

This clonotype showed up just a few times. The chain links TRBV3-1 to TRBJ1-4, with D perhaps TRBD1 (5 bases). The V end was cut by 2 bases, the J end by 8 bases, with 12 bases between. Germline lookup yields CDR1 LGHDT and CDR2 YNNKEL (reference sequence). This CDR3 has 14 amino acids. This CDR3 is CASSQQGGEEKLFF. Written as DNA, the CDR3 is TGTGCCAGCAGCCAACAGGGAGGGGAAGAAAAACTGTTTTTT.

About this clonotype: Mismatch with germline at one junction end may stem from a read error. The chain uses TRBV7-7 and TRBJ2-1, with D tentatively TRBD1 (5 bases). This CDR3 has 13 amino acids. Germline V gene lookup returns CDR1 SSHAT and CDR2 FNYEAQ (reference sequence). The CDR3 protein is CASITDTYNEQFF. The CDR3 bases are TGTGCTAGCATCACGGACACGTACAATGAGCAGTTCTTC.

This clonotype came up many times. The chain is built from TRBV7-2 and TRBJ2-3; tentatively, D is TRBD2 (7 bases). CDR1 and CDR2 from the germline V gene are SGHTA and FQGNSA. V was trimmed by 1 base and J by 5 bases, leaving 13 bases between them. The length of the CDR3 is 15 residues. Here the CDR3 DNA reads TGTGCCAGCAGCTTAGAAGGGAGGGGGGTAGATACGCAGTATTTT. This codes for CASSLEGRGVDTQYF. The variable domain in full, completed from reference TRBV7-2 and TRBJ2-3, reads GAGVSQSPSNKVTEKGKDVELRCDPISGHTALYWYRQSLGQGLEFLIYFQGNSAPDKSGLPSDRFSAERTGGSVSTLTIQRTQQEDSAVYLCASSLEGRGVDTQYFGPGTRLTVL.

This clonotype was seen a few times. The chain recombines TRBV20-1 with TRBJ2-1; D gene unclear. Per the germline V gene, CDR1 is DFQATT and CDR2 is SNEGSKA (reference sequence). Between the trimmed V and J ends, which lost 6 bases and 0 bases, there was a span of 9 bases. This CDR3 region has 13 residues. This chain's CDR3 is CSASNPSYNEQFF. CDR3 DNA: TGCAGTGCCTCCAACCCCTCCTACAATGAGCAGTTCTTC.

The rearrangement uses TRBV5-8 and TRBJ1-6; D ambiguous. The CDR3 length is 14 residues. Between the trimmed V and J ends, which lost 6 bases and 6 bases, there was a span of 13 bases. Germline CDR1 reads SGHTS; CDR2 reads YDEGEE. The CDR3 DNA is TGTGCCAGCACCTCAGTACGCGGTAATTCACCCCTCCACTTT. It yields the protein CASTSVRGNSPLHF.

V gene TRBV5-1 combines with J gene TRBJ2-1; TRBD2 is a possible D gene (7 bases). Germline lookup yields CDR1 SGHRS and CDR2 YFSETQ. The V end lost 1 base, the J end lost 7 bases, and 12 bases lay between the germline ends. The CDR3 is 14 amino acids. As DNA, the CDR3 is TGCGCCAGCAGCTTGAGGGGGGGACCAAATGAGCAGTTCTTC. This sequence encodes CASSLRGGPNEQFF.

A few counts support this clonotype. The chain couples TRBV3-1 to TRBJ2-1; D is ambiguous. With 0 bases removed from V and 7 bases from J, the gap between germline ends came to 10 bases. The CDR3 spans 14 residues. Germline V CDR1 and CDR2: LGHDT, YNNKEL (reference sequence). The CDR3 loop is CASSQDPRYNEQFF. CDR3 nucleotide sequence: TGTGCCAGCAGCCAAGATCCCCGTTATAATGAGCAGTTCTTC.

There are a few counts of this clonotype. The rearrangement uses TRBV29-1 and TRBJ2-1; D is uncertain. The germline CDR1 and CDR2 sequences are SQVTM and ANQGSEA. V shed 3 bases and J shed 12 bases, with 15 bases lying between them. The CDR3 extends over 12 amino acids. This CDR3 reads CSVEKGGRVQFF. CDR3 DNA: TGCAGCGTTGAGAAAGGTGGGCGAGTGCAGTTCTTC.

Only a few counts were recorded for this clonotype. The chain links TRBV19 to TRBJ2-1; D is perhaps TRBD2 (6 bases). The V gene's germline CDR1 is LNHDA and CDR2 SQIVND (reference sequence). The ends were cut back, 4 bases at V and 1 base at J, with 14 bases in the middle. The CDR3 covers 16 residues. The CDR3: CASSTNQRVSYNEQFF. The CDR3 nucleotides read TGTGCCAGTAGTACCAACCAGCGGGTTTCCTACAATGAGCAGTTCTTC.

The V call is TRBV4-3, the J call TRBJ2-1; 8 bases are a match to TRBD2. Losses at the gene ends were 2 bases for V and 6 bases for J; bases not matched to a gene: 6. This CDR3 has 15 amino acids. Germline V lookup: CDR1 LGHNA, CDR2 YSLEER. The CDR3 region has the DNA TGCGCCAGCAGCCAACACAGCGGGAGCACCAATGAGCAGTTCTTC. It is translated as CASSQHSGSTNEQFF.

This clonotype was counted a few times. V is TRBV10-1 and J is TRBJ2-5; the D is unclear. The germline V and J ends were trimmed by 10 bases and 3 bases, with 9 bases remaining between them. Germline CDR1 reads WNHNN; CDR2 reads SYGVQD (reference sequence). This CDR3 region has 11 residues. The CDR3 sequence is CAILGEETQYF. The CDR3 DNA sequence: TGCGCCATATTAGGCGAAGAGACCCAGTACTTC.

This chain connects TRBV30 to TRBJ2-3, with 8 bases that match TRBD2. There are 17 residues in the CDR3. Germline V gives CDR1 GTSNPN, CDR2 SVGIG (reference sequence). J gave up 4 bases and V 0 bases, and 12 bases lay outside the gene matches. The CDR3 DNA is TGTGCCTGGAGTGTAAGGGTTGGTAGCGGGACTTCAGATACGCAGTATTTT. Translation: CAWSVRVGSGTSDTQYF.

The V call is TRBV3-1, the J call TRBJ1-1, with D possibly being TRBD1 (6 bases). The germline V gene encodes CDR1 LGHDT and CDR2 YNNKEL (reference sequence). The germline V and J ends were trimmed by 2 bases and 7 bases, with 14 bases remaining between them. The CDR3 covers 14 residues. The CDR3 DNA reads as TGTGCCAGCAGCCAAATAGGACAGAACCTTGAAGCTTTCTTT. It specifies CASSQIGQNLEAFF. The full variable domain, in which reference TRBV3-1 and TRBJ1-1 provide the parts outside the CDR3, is DTAVSQTPKYLVTQMGNDKSIKCEQNLGHDTMYWYKQDSKKFLKIMFSYNNKELIINETVPNRFSPKSPDKAHLNLHINSLELGDSAVYFCASSQIGQNLEAFFGQGTRLTVV.

In its sample, this clonotype was seen a few times. V is TRBV28 and J is TRBJ2-1; maybe TRBD1 (6 bases). The germline CDR1 and CDR2 sequences are MDHEN and SYDVKM. The CDR3 is 13 residues long. V was pared by 3 bases and J by 5 bases, with 8 bases between. CDR3 in amino acids: CASSFRGNNEQFF. In DNA, the CDR3 is TGTGCCAGCAGTTTCAGGGGTAACAATGAGCAGTTCTTC. Full variable domain (outside the CDR3, taken from reference TRBV28 and TRBJ2-1): DVKVTQSSRYLVKRTGEKVFLECVQDMDHENMFWYRQDPGLGLRLIYFSYDVKMKEKGDIPEGYSVSREKKERFSLILESASTNQTSMYLCASSFRGNNEQFFGPGTRLTVL.

For this clonotype: A much larger clone lies a single base off, so this may be a read error. The rearrangement links TRBV28 to TRBJ2-1, with 8 bases identical to TRBD1. The CDR3 spans 16 residues. The germline CDR1 and CDR2 sequences are MDHEN and SYDVKM. The CDR3 sequence: CTSSSDRENWGNEQFF. CDR3 in DNA: TGTACCAGCAGTTCGGACAGGGAAAATTGGGGCAATGAGCAGTTCTTC.

The chain uses TRBV9 and TRBJ2-7; possibly TRBD2 for D (6 bases). The ends were cut back, 2 bases at V and 0 bases at J, with 12 bases in the middle. CDR1 and CDR2 (germline): SGDLS, YYNGEE. This CDR3 region has 15 residues. CDR3 in amino acids: CASSVLPGSSYEQYF. The CDR3 DNA is TGTGCCAGCAGCGTTCTTCCCGGGAGCTCCTACGAGCAGTACTTC.